Listed below are T cell receptor beta chains from one sample, sequenced in a study of technical replicates of blood from several donors. Repertoires were generated with immunoSEQ multiplex PCR, while TCRdb's copy carries only in-frame clones and drops some. Of around 89,000 clones listed, just under 95% are singletons. Material for sequencing was T cells isolated from PBMCs. These receptors were obtained from a human donor in good health. CDR3s include the opening cysteine and the closing phenylalanine or tryptophan. A D gene is named only where the DNA matches it firmly. The size of a clone is reported for some rows only, either as once, few or many, or as a class for expanded clones.

V gene,J gene,clone size,D gene,CDR3 protein,CDR3 DNA
TRBV18,TRBJ2-7,NA,TRBD2,CASSPMTSGRDYEQYF,TGTGCCAGCTCGCCAATGACTAGCGGGAGGGATTACGAGCAGTACTTC
TRBV28,TRBJ1-4,NA,NA,CASSLSGPLREKLFF,TGTGCCAGCAGTTTATCTGGGCCCCTTAGGGAAAAACTGTTTTTT
TRBV2,TRBJ2-2,NA,NA,CASRWLNTGELFF,TGTGCCAGCAGATGGCTTAACACCGGGGAGCTGTTTTTT
TRBV2,TRBJ2-1,NA,NA,CASKDATMNNEQFF,TGTGCCAGCAAGGATGCGACAATGAACAATGAGCAGTTCTTC
TRBV25-1,TRBJ2-1,NA,TRBD2,CASSVSGGDNEQFF,TGTGCCAGCAGTGTTAGCGGGGGGGACAATGAGCAGTTCTTC
TRBV5-1,TRBJ2-5,NA,NA,CASSLGNSRETQYF,TGCGCCAGCAGCTTGGGTAATTCGCGAGAGACCCAGTACTTC
TRBV4-1,TRBJ2-1,NA,NA,CASSQPGGYRGNEQFF,TGCGCCAGCAGCCAACCGGGGGGCTACCGGGGCAATGAGCAGTTCTTC
TRBV30,TRBJ2-1,NA,NA,CAWSVKDSYTVGHNEQFF,TGTGCCTGGAGTGTGAAGGACAGTTATACGGTAGGGCACAATGAGCAGTTCTTC
TRBV10-1,TRBJ2-7,NA,TRBD1,CASRGQVSYEQYF,TGCGCCAGCAGGGGACAGGTTAGCTACGAGCAGTACTTC
TRBV5-1,TRBJ2-7,NA,NA,CASGLGHNPEPYEQYF,TGCGCCAGCGGACTGGGCCACAACCCGGAACCTTACGAGCAGTACTTC
TRBV30,TRBJ2-4,NA,TRBD2,CAWRAFSGHLRNIQYF,TGTGCCTGGAGAGCATTTAGCGGGCATCTAAGAAACATTCAGTACTTC
TRBV19,TRBJ2-1,NA,TRBD1,CASSAHGTGNYNEQFF,TGTGCCAGTAGTGCCCACGGGACAGGGAATTACAATGAGCAGTTCTTC
TRBV30,TRBJ1-1,NA,TRBD1,CAWSVRTGNTEAFF,TGTGCCTGGAGTGTACGGACAGGGAACACTGAAGCTTTCTTT
TRBV7-6,TRBJ2-3,NA,NA,CASSPSPVDTQYF,TGTGCCAGCAGCCCTTCCCCGGTGGATACGCAGTATTTT
TRBV25-1,TRBJ1-1,NA,TRBD1,CASSGWLGQGARTEAFF,TGTGCCAGCAGTGGCTGGTTGGGACAGGGGGCTCGCACTGAAGCTTTCTTT
TRBV28,TRBJ2-7,NA,TRBD2,CASSSSGSSSYEQYF,TGTGCCAGCAGTTCTAGCGGTTCTAGCTCCTACGAGCAGTACTTC
TRBV4-1,TRBJ2-3,NA,TRBD1,CASRLTGDSTDTQYF,TGCGCCAGCAGACTCACAGGGGATAGCACAGATACGCAGTATTTT
TRBV5-1,TRBJ2-6,NA,NA,CASSFSITGTGANVLTF,TGCGCCAGCAGCTTTTCCATAACAGGGACCGGGGCCAACGTCCTGACTTTC
TRBV2,TRBJ2-5,NA,NA,CASRADRWRETQYF,TGTGCCAGCAGGGCTGACAGGTGGAGGGAGACCCAGTACTTC
TRBV6-5,TRBJ2-1,NA,NA,CASSPVGSSYNEQFF,TGTGCCAGCAGTCCGGTTGGGAGCTCCTACAATGAGCAGTTCTTC
TRBV4-2,TRBJ2-5,NA,TRBD2,CASSQAARTSGSETQYF,TGTGCCAGCAGCCAGGCCGCGAGAACTAGCGGGAGTGAGACCCAGTACTTC
TRBV2,TRBJ2-3,NA,TRBD1,CASSGQGGDTQYF,TGTGCCAGCAGTGGACAGGGGGGAGATACGCAGTATTTT
TRBV10-2,TRBJ2-3,NA,NA,CASSYLASTDTQYF,TGCGCCAGCAGTTATCTAGCTAGCACAGATACGCAGTATTTT
TRBV18,TRBJ1-2,NA,NA,CASSPTNRGRVTYGYTF,TGTGCCAGCTCACCAACAAACCGCGGCAGGGTAACCTATGGCTACACCTTC
TRBV19,TRBJ1-3,NA,TRBD1,CASSTGQGNGNTIYF,TGTGCCAGTAGTACCGGACAGGGTAATGGAAACACCATATATTTT
TRBV25-1,TRBJ2-1,once,TRBD2,CASSEPGGLYNEQFF,TGTGCCAGCAGTGAACCGGGGGGACTCTACAATGAGCAGTTCTTC
TRBV5-5,TRBJ2-1,NA,NA,CASSPSVSYNEQFF,TGTGCCAGCAGCCCGTCGGTCTCCTACAATGAGCAGTTCTTC
TRBV27,TRBJ1-5,NA,TRBD1,CATGTGFSNQPQHF,TGTGCCACCGGGACAGGTTTTAGCAATCAGCCCCAGCATTTT
TRBV10-3,TRBJ2-3,NA,TRBD2,CAISERASGVADTQYF,TGTGCCATCAGTGAGAGGGCTAGCGGGGTGGCAGATACGCAGTATTTT
TRBV5-1,TRBJ1-4,NA,TRBD1,CASSTGQGGEKLFF,TGCGCCAGCAGCACCGGACAGGGCGGTGAAAAACTGTTTTTT
TRBV5-4,TRBJ1-6,NA,NA,CASSFKTTSPLHF,TGTGCCAGCAGCTTTAAGACAACTTCACCCCTCCACTTT
TRBV5-1,TRBJ2-1,NA,TRBD2,CASSLEGLAAYNEQFF,TGCGCCAGCAGCTTGGAGGGACTAGCGGCCTACAATGAGCAGTTCTTC
TRBV18,TRBJ2-7,NA,TRBD2,CASSPTSGRVGEQYF,TGTGCCAGCTCACCAACTAGCGGGAGAGTAGGTGAGCAGTACTTC
TRBV7-9,TRBJ2-1,once,NA,CASSQVYNEQFF,TGTGCCAGCAGCCAGGTTTACAATGAGCAGTTCTTC
TRBV30,TRBJ1-5,once,TRBD1,CAWSIGRGNQPQHF,TGTGCCTGGAGCATAGGCAGGGGGAATCAGCCCCAGCATTTT
TRBV19,TRBJ2-2,NA,TRBD2,CASSIMGGMGELFF,TGTGCCAGTAGTATTATGGGAGGGATGGGGGAGCTGTTTTTT
TRBV25-1,TRBJ2-3,NA,TRBD1,CASSESIRDRSTDTQYF,TGTGCCAGCAGTGAATCCATCAGGGACAGGAGCACAGATACGCAGTATTTT
TRBV11-2,TRBJ1-5,NA,NA,CASSLAQGNQPQHF,TGTGCCAGCAGCTTAGCGCAGGGCAATCAGCCCCAGCATTTT
TRBV5-4,TRBJ1-2,NA,NA,CASSLDRSGYGYTF,TGTGCCAGCAGCTTAGACAGGAGCGGCTATGGCTACACCTTC
TRBV10-3,TRBJ2-7,NA,NA,CAISVSDYEQYF,TGTGCCATCAGTGTTAGCGACTACGAGCAGTACTTC
TRBV6-5,TRBJ1-2,NA,NA,CASSYFGSGVNYGYTF,TGTGCCAGCAGTTACTTTGGTTCGGGGGTTAACTATGGCTACACCTTC
TRBV10-3,TRBJ1-2,NA,NA,CAISEHQGSGYTF,TGTGCCATCAGTGAGCATCAGGGTAGTGGCTACACCTTC